Presented here are 21 T cell receptor beta chains from one specimen sequenced in a study of T cell responses to AZD1222 COVID-19 vaccine. Sequencing was performed with immunoSEQ multiplex PCR; in TCRdb, only in-frame clones are kept and a portion is missing. The table shows about 200,000 clones, with 90% to 95% occurring only once. This sample comprised peripheral blood, obtained 28 days after the second AZD1222 dose. The receptors shown here come from an adult who received the AZD1222 COVID-19 vaccine.

The DNA for the CDR3 is TGCGCCAGCAGCCAAGAATTTAAGGTGGCGGGGAAGGACTATGGCTACACCTTC. Its translation is CASSQEFKVAGKDYGYTF. The V call is TRBV4-1, the J call TRBJ1-2; D unclear. Germline V gene data show CDR1 as MGHRA and CDR2 as YSYEKL. V gave up 0 bases and J gave up 3 bases, with 20 bases separating them. There are 18 residues in the CDR3.

V usage is TRBV19 and J usage is TRBJ1-1, with D unclear. Germline V CDR1 and CDR2: LNHDA, SQIVND (reference sequence). The V end was cut by 0 bases, the J end by 3 bases, with 11 bases between. This CDR3 has 15 amino acids. The DNA for the CDR3 is TGTGCCAGTAGTATAGACCGCTATCGGGACACTGAAGCTTTCTTT. It yields the protein CASSIDRYRDTEAFF.

The chain carries TRBV12-1 and TRBJ2-1; the listed D gene, TRBD2, was not tested against the DNA. TRBV12-1 is assigned pseudogene status. The CDR3 is 15 amino acids. The CDR3 reads CARQGLVKDYNEQFF. The CDR3 DNA sequence: TGTGCCAGGCAAGGACTAGTCAAGGACTACAATGAGCAGTTCTTC.

The chain carries TRBV9 and TRBJ2-1; D not certain. This CDR3 is 13 amino acids long. Trimming took off 0 bases at V and 5 bases at J, with 6 bases between the two ends. Germline V gene data show CDR1 as SGDLS and CDR2 as YYNGEE. CDR3 in amino acids: CASSVDGDNEQFF. CDR3 bases: TGTGCCAGCAGCGTAGACGGCGACAATGAGCAGTTCTTC.

The chain couples TRBV4-2 to TRBJ2-1; D gene uncertain. The CDR3 loop spans 15 amino acids. Deletions cut 3 bases from V and 4 bases from J, with 13 bases between. Looked up from germline, CDR1 is LGHNA and CDR2 is YNFKEQ. The CDR3 DNA reads TGTGCCAGCAGCCAGTCCTTGAGCGAGTACAATGAGCAGTTCTTC. Protein product: CASSQSLSEYNEQFF.

The rearrangement uses TRBV25-1 and TRBJ1-4; TRBD1 matches at 8 bases. Per the germline V gene, CDR1 is MGHDK and CDR2 is SYGVNS. V dropped 5 bases and J dropped 7; count of bases not matched to a gene: 9. This CDR3 has 15 amino acids. CDR3 nucleotides: TGTGCCAGCAGTAACCCGGGACAGGTCCCTGAAAAACTGTTTTTT. This codes for CASSNPGQVPEKLFF.

DNA of the CDR3: TGCGCCAGCAGACAGGGGGTAGCAGATACGCAGTATTTT. Amino acid sequence: CASRQGVADTQYF. The J gene is TRBJ2-3, the V gene TRBV4-1, with 8 bases lining up with TRBD1. The germline gives CDR1 MGHRA, CDR2 YSYEKL. The CDR3 has 13 amino acids. V dropped 6 bases and J dropped 4; count of bases not matched to a gene: 3.

The V call is TRBV6-5, the J call TRBJ1-1; TRBD1 agrees at 8 bases. Germline V gene data show CDR1 as MNHEY and CDR2 as SVGAGI. The junction had 3 bases not matched to a gene; V was cut back by 2 bases and J by 7 bases. CDR3 length: 13 amino acids. This CDR3 reads CASSYGGTGEAFF. The CDR3 DNA reads as TGTGCCAGCAGTTACGGGGGGACAGGTGAAGCTTTCTTT.

This clone was counted only a few times. V is TRBV2 and J is TRBJ1-2; D not resolved. CDR3 length: 11 residues. V was pared by 0 bases and J by 8 bases, with 4 bases between. Germline-derived CDR1 and CDR2 are SNHLY and FYNNEI. CDR3 DNA sequence: TGTGCCAGCAGTGAAGCGCTCGGCTACACCTTC. Protein: CASSEALGYTF.

The J gene is TRBJ2-1, the V gene TRBV2; the match to TRBD2 covers 7 bases. Germline V gives CDR1 SNHLY, CDR2 FYNNEI. The CDR3 is 14 amino acids. The junction had 10 bases not matched to a gene; V was cut back by 6 bases and J by 8 bases. The CDR3 loop reads CASSYAPRGDEQFF. The DNA of the CDR3 is TGTGCCAGCAGCTACGCACCCCGGGGGGATGAGCAGTTCTTC.

V is TRBV15 and J is TRBJ2-7; a weak D match, TRBD2 (5 bases). There are 14 residues in the CDR3. The germline gives CDR1 LNHNV, CDR2 YYDKDF (reference sequence). Trimming removed 0 bases at V and 3 bases at J, with 9 bases between. In nucleotides, the CDR3 is TGTGCCACCAGCAGAGATTATGAGGGCTACGAGCAGTACTTC. This gives the protein CATSRDYEGYEQYF.

V and J are TRBV28 and TRBJ2-3; no reliable D call. The CDR3 sequence is 16 residues long. From germline, CDR1 is MDHEN and CDR2 SYDVKM. Trimming shortened V by 6 bases and J by 0 bases, and 16 bases separated the two germline ends. The CDR3 reads CASSLDSQGSTDTQYF. The DNA for the CDR3 is TGTGCCAGCAGCCTCGACTCCCAAGGCAGCACAGATACGCAGTATTTT.

V gene TRBV12-3 or TRBV12-4 combines with J gene TRBJ2-1, with TRBD1 matching over 9 bases. Trimming removed 6 bases from V and 7 bases from J; junction bases left unmatched: 4. The CDR3 spans 13 residues. The CDR3 is CASSRTGANEQFF. CDR3 in DNA: TGTGCCAGCAGCAGGACAGGGGCGAATGAGCAGTTCTTC.

V is TRBV18 and J is TRBJ1-2; 9 nucleotides align to TRBD1. There are 15 residues in the CDR3. Germline V gene sequence: CDR1 KGHSH, CDR2 LQKENI. The V segment lost 6 bases and the J segment 4 bases; nucleotides outside the gene matches: 9. For the CDR3, the DNA is TGTGCCAGCTCCAGCGCGGCGGGACAGGGCTATGGCTACACCTTC. It specifies CASSSAAGQGYGYTF.

V and J are TRBV7-6 and TRBJ1-4; unclear D gene. Germline V gene sequence: CDR1 SGHVS, CDR2 FNYEAQ. Trimming took off 5 bases at V and 2 bases at J, with 15 bases between the two ends. The CDR3 has 16 residues. As DNA, the CDR3 is TGTGCCAGCAGCGATGCTAACGGGCACACTAATGAAAAACTGTTTTTT. Its protein product is CASSDANGHTNEKLFF. Filled out from reference TRBV7-6 and TRBJ1-4, the complete variable domain reads GAGVSQSPRYKVTKRGQDVALRCDPISGHVSLYWYRQALGQGPEFLTYFNYEAQQDKSGLPNDRFSAERPEGSISTLTIQRTEQRDSAMYRCASSDANGHTNEKLFFGSGTQLSVL.

This chain connects TRBV7-2 to TRBJ2-4; D is ambiguous. The V gene lost 5 bases and the J gene lost 2 bases, with 13 bases spanning the gap. Per the germline V gene, CDR1 is SGHTA and CDR2 is FQGNSA. The CDR3 covers 15 residues. The CDR3, as DNA: TGTGCCAGCAGCCCAAAAGTCCGTTCCAAAAACATTCAGTACTTC. This translates into CASSPKVRSKNIQYF.

The rearrangement links TRBV24-1 to TRBJ1-2; D is possibly TRBD1 (6 bases). V dropped 5 bases and J dropped 1 base, with 7 bases sitting between them. The CDR3 extends over 13 amino acids. In germline, CDR1 is KGHDR, CDR2 SFDVKD. CDR3 coding DNA: TGTGCCACCAGTGTGGACAGTAACTATGGCTACACCTTC. It encodes CATSVDSNYGYTF.

The chain joins TRBV7-8 to TRBJ1-1; D is unclear. The V end was cut by 1 base, the J end by 2 bases, with 8 bases between. Germline V gene lookup returns CDR1 SGHVS and CDR2 FQNEAQ. The CDR3 is 14 amino acids. The CDR3 bases are TGTGCCAGCAGCTTAGGGCAGTTCAACACTGAAGCTTTCTTT. This gives the protein CASSLGQFNTEAFF.

The rearrangement uses TRBV28 and TRBJ1-5; weak D call: TRBD1 (6 bases). Germline lookup yields CDR1 MDHEN and CDR2 SYDVKM. Deletions cut 8 bases from V and 5 bases from J, with 19 bases between. The CDR3 spans 15 residues. The DNA of the CDR3 is TGTGCCAGCCGGGACACGCTTTCCGGCGATCAGCCCCAGCATTTT. Protein: CASRDTLSGDQPQHF.

The chain carries TRBV19 and TRBJ2-2; TRBD1 agrees at 7 bases. The CDR3 spans 16 residues. Germline V lookup: CDR1 LNHDA, CDR2 SQIVND (reference sequence). The ends lost 4 bases at V and 1 base at J; junction bases unmatched: 6. CDR3 amino acids: CASSNDRAQNTGELFF. As DNA, the CDR3 is TGTGCCAGTAGTAATGACAGGGCCCAGAACACCGGGGAGCTGTTTTTT.

Comment on this clone: The sample carries other DNA sequences with the same CDR3. This rearrangement joins TRBV15 to TRBJ2-7; D is uncertain. V dropped 5 bases and J dropped 1 base, with 9 bases sitting between them. The CDR3 covers 13 residues. The germline CDR1 and CDR2 sequences are LNHNV and YYDKDF (reference sequence). The CDR3 bases are TGTGCCACCAGCTTTGCCCCTTCCTACGAGCAGTACTTC. It codes for CATSFAPSYEQYF.